This T cell receptor beta chain came from a study of T-cell reconstitution after alpha-beta-depleted transplantation in children. Study-level points and caveats: Reportedly, roughly two months post-transplant, alpha-beta T cells arose from several hundred expanded graft clones. A year had passed since transplant, and T-cell counts and diversity by then came mostly from newly produced T cells. It was surviving recipient T cells and thymic progenitors that gave some patients high TCRbeta diversity at day 60.

Germline CDR1 is DFQATT and CDR2 is SNEGSKA (reference sequence). Trimming took 1 base from V and 4 from J; bases not matched to a gene: 9. The CDR3 length is 16 residues. The TCRbeta library was prepared with unique molecular identifiers. Using its own MiXCR run on the PCR reads, TCRdb lists one record per CDR3 protein. The table records some 840,000 distinct CDR3 sequences, roughly 16% of them present only once. This clonotype came up many times. Its antigen remains unknown. The clonotype comes from a male patient between 5 and 17 years old who had a stem cell transplant for acute lymphoblastic leukemia, so the T cells may come from the graft donor. The chain is built from TRBV20-1 and TRBJ2-3; 9 bases are shared with TRBD1. Specimen: PBMCs, mostly from graft donor cells, collected 360 days after TCRalphabeta/CD19-depleted stem cell transplant. CDR3 region: CSARALLTGGADTQYF. The CDR3 coding sequence is TGCAGTGCTAGAGCGCTTCTCACAGGGGGCGCAGATACGCAGTATTTT.